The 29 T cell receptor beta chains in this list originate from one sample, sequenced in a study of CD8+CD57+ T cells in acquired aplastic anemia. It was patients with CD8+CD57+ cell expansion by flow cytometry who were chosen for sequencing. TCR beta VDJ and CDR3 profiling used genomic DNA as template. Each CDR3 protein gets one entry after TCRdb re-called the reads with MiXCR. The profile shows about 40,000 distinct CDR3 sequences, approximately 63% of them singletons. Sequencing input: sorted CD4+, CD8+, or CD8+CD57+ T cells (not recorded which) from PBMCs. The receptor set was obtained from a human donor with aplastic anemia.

The CDR3 sequence is CASSTGLAFGELFF. CDR3 in DNA: TGTGCCAGTAGTACAGGACTAGCGTTCGGGGAGCTGTTTTTT. The chain couples TRBV19 to TRBJ2-2; 9 bases line up with TRBD2. J was trimmed by 7 bases and V by 4 bases; bases with no gene match: 4. Germline CDR1 reads LNHDA; CDR2 reads SQIVND (reference sequence). This CDR3 contains 14 residues.

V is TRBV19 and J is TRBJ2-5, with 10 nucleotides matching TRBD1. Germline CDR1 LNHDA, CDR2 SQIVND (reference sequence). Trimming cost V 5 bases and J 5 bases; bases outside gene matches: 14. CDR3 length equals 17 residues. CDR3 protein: CASSLHLPGQGMETQYF. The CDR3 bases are TGTGCCAGTAGTCTCCACCTCCCGGGACAGGGGATGGAGACCCAGTACTTC. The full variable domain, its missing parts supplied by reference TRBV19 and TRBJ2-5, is DGGITQSPKYLFRKEGQNVTLSCEQNLNHDAMYWYRQDPGQGLRLIYYSQIVNDFQKGDIAEGYSVSREKKESFPLTVTSAQKNPTAFYLCASSLHLPGQGMETQYFGPGTRLLVL.

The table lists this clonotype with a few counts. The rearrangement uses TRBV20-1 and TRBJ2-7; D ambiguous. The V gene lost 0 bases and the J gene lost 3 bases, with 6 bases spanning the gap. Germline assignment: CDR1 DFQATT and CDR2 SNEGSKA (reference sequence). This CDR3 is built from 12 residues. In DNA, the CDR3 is TGCAGTGCTAGAGATACGAGCTACGAGCAGTACTTC. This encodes CSARDTSYEQYF.

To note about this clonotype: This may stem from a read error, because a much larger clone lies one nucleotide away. The CDR3 is CASSLALAGGLGSEQFF. The CDR3 bases are TGTGCCAGCAGCTTAGCGCTAGCGGGGGGGCTCGGCAGTGAGCAGTTCTTC. V and J are TRBV7-2 and TRBJ2-1; TRBD2 aligns across 12 bases. The CDR3 length is 17 residues. Per the germline V gene, CDR1 is SGHTA and CDR2 is FQGNSA. J gave up 9 bases and V 0 bases, and 9 bases lay outside the gene matches.

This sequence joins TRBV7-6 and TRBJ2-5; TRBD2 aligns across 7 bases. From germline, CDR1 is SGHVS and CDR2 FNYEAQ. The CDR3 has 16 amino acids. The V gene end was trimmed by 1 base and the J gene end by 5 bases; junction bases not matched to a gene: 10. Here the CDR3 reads CASSLEGGGRGETQYF. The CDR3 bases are TGTGCCAGCAGCTTAGAGGGCGGGGGTAGAGGCGAGACCCAGTACTTC.

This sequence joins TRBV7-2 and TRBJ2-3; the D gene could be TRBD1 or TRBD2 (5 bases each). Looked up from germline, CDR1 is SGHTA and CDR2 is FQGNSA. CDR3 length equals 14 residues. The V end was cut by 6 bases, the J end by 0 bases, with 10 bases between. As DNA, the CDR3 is TGTGCCAGCAGTCGGGGCACTAGCACAGATACGCAGTATTTT. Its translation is CASSRGTSTDTQYF.

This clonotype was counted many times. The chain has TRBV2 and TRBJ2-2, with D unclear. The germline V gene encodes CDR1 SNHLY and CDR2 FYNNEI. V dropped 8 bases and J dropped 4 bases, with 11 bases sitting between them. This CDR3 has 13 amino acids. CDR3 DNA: TGTGCCAGCGGCATGGATGGCACCGGGGAGCTGTTTTTT. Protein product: CASGMDGTGELFF.

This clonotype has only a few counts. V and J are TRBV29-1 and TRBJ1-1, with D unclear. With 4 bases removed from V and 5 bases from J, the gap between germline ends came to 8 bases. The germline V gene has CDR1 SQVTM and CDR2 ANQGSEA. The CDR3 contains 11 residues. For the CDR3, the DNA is TGCAGCGTTGTAAGTGTAACTGAAGCTTTCTTT. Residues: CSVVSVTEAFF. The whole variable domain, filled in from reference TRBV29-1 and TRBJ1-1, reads SAVISQKPSRDICQRGTSLTIQCQVDSQVTMMFWYRQQPGQSLTLIATANQGSEATYESGFVIDKFPISRPNLTFSTLTVSNMSPEDSSIYLCSVVSVTEAFFGQGTRLTVV.

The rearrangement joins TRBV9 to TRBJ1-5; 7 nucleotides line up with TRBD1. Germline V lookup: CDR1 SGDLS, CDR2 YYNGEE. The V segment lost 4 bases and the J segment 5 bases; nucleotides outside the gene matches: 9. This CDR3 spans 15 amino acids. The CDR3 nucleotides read TGTGCCAGCAGCTTGGGAGACAGGGCTGATCAGCCCCAGCATTTT. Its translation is CASSLGDRADQPQHF.

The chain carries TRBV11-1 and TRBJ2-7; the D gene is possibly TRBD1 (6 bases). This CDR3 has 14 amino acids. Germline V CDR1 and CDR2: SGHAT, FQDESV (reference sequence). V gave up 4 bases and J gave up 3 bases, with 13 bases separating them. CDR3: CASSSHGQSYEQYF. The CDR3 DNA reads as TGTGCCAGCAGCTCGCACGGACAGAGCTACGAGCAGTACTTC.

This CDR3 is CATSSYRGKVEAFF. The CDR3 DNA reads as TGTGCCACCAGCAGCTACAGGGGGAAAGTTGAAGCTTTCTTT. The chain is built from TRBV15 and TRBJ1-1; 8 bases align to TRBD1. J was trimmed by 7 bases and V by 3 bases; bases with no gene match: 7. The CDR3 spans 14 residues. Germline V gives CDR1 LNHNV, CDR2 YYDKDF (reference sequence).

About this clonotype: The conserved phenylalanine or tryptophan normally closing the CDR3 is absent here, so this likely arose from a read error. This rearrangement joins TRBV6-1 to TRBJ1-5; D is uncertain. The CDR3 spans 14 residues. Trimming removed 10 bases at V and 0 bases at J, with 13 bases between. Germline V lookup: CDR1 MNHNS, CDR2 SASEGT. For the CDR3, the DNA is TGTGCCACCGGGCCGCTTTATAGCAATCAGCCCCAGCATTCT. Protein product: CATGPLYSNQPQHS.

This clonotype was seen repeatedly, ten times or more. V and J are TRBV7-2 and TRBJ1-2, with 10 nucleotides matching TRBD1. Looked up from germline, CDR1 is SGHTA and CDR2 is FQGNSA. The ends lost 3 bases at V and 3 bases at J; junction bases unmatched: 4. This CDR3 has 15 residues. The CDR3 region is CASSLTGGADYGYTF. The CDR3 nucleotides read TGTGCCAGCAGCTTGACAGGGGGCGCCGACTATGGCTACACCTTC.

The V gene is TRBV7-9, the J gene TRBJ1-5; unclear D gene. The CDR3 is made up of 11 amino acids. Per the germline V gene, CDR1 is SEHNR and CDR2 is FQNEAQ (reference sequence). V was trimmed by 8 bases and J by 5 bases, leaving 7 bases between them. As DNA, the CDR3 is TGTGCCAGCTTCCCAGATCAGCCCCAGCATTTT. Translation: CASFPDQPQHF.

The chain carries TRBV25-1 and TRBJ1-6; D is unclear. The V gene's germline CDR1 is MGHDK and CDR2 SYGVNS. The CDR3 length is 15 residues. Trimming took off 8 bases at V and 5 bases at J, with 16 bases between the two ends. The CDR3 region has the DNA TGTGCCAGCCATCCTATACCAAACAATAATTCACCCCTCCACTTT. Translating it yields CASHPIPNNNSPLHF.

CDR3 DNA sequence: TGTGCCAGCAGCTCGGGGGGGAACTACAATGAGCAGTTCTTC. This translates into CASSSGGNYNEQFF. The chain is built from TRBV25-1 and TRBJ2-1, with 8 bases lining up with TRBD2. Germline values: CDR1 MGHDK, CDR2 SYGVNS. Unmatched junction bases numbered 4, after V lost 6 bases and J lost 3 bases. The CDR3 is made up of 14 amino acids.

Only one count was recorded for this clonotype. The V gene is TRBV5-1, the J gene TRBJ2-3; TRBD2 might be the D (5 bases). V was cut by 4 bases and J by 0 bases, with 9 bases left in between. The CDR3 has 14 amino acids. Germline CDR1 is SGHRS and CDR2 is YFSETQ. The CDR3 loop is CASSPGFSTDTQYF. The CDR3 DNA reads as TGCGCCAGCAGCCCGGGATTTAGCACAGATACGCAGTATTTT.

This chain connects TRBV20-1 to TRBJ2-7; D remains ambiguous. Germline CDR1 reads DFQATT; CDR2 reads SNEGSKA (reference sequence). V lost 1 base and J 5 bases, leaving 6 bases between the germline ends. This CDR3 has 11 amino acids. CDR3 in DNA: TGCAGTGCTAGAGGCCCCGACGAGCAGTACTTC. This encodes CSARGPDEQYF.

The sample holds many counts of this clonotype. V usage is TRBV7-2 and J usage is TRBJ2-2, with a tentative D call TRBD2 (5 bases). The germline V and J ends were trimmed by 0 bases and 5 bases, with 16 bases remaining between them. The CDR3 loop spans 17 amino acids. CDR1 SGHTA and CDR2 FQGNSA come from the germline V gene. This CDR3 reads CASSLARRTHATGELFF. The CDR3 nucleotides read TGTGCCAGCAGCTTAGCGCGGAGGACCCACGCTACCGGGGAGCTGTTTTTT.

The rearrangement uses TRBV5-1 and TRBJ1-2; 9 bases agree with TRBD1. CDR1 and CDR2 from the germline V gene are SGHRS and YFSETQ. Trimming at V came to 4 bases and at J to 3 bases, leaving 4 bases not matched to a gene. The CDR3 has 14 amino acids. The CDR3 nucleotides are TGCGCCAGCAGCGTGGGACAGGGAGACTATGGCTACACCTTC. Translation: CASSVGQGDYGYTF.

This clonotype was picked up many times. The DNA of the CDR3 is TGTGCCAGCAGCCCCCCGGGGCCCCGGTTCTATGGCTACACCTTC. Encoded protein: CASSPPGPRFYGYTF. J is TRBJ1-2 and V is TRBV11-2, with a weak D call TRBD1 (5 bases). This CDR3 is 15 amino acids long. Germline CDR1 reads SGHAT; CDR2 reads FQNNGV. Trimming stripped 5 bases from V and 4 bases from J, with 17 bases between.

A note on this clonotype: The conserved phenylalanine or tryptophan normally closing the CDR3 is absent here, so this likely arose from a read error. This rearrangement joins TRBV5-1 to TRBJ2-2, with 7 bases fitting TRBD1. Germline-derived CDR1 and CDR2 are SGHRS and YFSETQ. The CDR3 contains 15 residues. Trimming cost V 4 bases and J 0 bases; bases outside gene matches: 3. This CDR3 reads CASSPGTANTGELFS. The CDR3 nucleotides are TGCGCCAGCAGCCCCGGGACAGCGAACACCGGGGAGCTGTTTTCT.

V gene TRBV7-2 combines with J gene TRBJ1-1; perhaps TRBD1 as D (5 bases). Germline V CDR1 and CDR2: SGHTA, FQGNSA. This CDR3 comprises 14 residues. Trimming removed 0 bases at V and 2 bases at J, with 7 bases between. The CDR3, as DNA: TGTGCCAGCAGCTTAGCGGGGGGAAACACTGAAGCTTTCTTT. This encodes CASSLAGGNTEAFF.

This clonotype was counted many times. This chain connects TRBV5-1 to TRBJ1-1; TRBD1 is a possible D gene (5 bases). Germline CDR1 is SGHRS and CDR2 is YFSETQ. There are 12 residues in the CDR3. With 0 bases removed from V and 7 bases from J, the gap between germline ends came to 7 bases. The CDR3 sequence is CASSLGDGEAFF. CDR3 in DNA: TGCGCCAGCAGCTTGGGGGACGGTGAAGCTTTCTTT.

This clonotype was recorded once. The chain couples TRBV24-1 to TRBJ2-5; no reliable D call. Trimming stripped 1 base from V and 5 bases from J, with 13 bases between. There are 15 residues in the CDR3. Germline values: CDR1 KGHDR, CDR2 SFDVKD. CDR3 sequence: CATSDLDTAVETQYF. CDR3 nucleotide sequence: TGTGCCACCAGTGATTTAGATACGGCGGTCGAGACCCAGTACTTC.

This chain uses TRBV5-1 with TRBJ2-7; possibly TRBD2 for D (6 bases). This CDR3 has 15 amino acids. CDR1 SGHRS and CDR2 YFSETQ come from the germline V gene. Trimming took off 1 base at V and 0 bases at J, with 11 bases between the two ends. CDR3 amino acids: CASSLTGESSYEQYF. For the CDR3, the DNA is TGCGCCAGCAGCTTGACGGGGGAGAGCTCCTACGAGCAGTACTTC.

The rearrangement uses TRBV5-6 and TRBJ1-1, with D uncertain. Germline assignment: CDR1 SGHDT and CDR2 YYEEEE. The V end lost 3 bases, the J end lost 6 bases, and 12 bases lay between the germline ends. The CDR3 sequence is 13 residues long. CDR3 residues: CASSSEGSPEAFF. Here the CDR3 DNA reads TGTGCCAGCAGCTCGGAAGGCAGCCCTGAAGCTTTCTTT.

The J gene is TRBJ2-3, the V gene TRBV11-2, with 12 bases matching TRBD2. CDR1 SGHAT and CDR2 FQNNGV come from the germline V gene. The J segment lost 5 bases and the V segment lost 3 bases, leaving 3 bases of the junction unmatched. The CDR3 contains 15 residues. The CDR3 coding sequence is TGTGCCAGCAGCTTGACTAGCGGGAGCGGAGATACGCAGTATTTT. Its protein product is CASSLTSGSGDTQYF.

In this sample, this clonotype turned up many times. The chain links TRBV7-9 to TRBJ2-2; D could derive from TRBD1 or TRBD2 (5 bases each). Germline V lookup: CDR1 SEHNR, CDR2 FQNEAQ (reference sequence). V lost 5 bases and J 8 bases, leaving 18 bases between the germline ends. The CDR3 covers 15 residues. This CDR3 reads CASSPRDQVWGELFF. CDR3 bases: TGTGCCAGCAGCCCACGGGACCAGGTTTGGGGGGAGCTGTTTTTT.